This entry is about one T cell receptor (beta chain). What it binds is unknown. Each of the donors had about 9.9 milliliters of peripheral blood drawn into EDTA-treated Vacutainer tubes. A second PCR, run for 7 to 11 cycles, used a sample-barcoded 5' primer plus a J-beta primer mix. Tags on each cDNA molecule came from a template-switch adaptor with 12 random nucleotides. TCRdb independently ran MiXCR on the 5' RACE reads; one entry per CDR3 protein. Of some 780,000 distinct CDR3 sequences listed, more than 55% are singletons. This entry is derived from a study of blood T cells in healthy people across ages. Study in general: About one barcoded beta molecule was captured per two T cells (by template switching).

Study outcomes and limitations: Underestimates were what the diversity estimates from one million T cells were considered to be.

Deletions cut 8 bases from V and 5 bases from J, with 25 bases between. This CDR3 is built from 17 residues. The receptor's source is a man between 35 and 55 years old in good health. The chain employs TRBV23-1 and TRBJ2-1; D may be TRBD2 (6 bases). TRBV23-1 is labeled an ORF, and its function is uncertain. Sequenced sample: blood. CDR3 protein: CASLRLGPGPMDNEQFF. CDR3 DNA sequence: TGCGCCAGCCTTAGACTAGGACCGGGACCGATGGACAATGAGCAGTTCTTC.